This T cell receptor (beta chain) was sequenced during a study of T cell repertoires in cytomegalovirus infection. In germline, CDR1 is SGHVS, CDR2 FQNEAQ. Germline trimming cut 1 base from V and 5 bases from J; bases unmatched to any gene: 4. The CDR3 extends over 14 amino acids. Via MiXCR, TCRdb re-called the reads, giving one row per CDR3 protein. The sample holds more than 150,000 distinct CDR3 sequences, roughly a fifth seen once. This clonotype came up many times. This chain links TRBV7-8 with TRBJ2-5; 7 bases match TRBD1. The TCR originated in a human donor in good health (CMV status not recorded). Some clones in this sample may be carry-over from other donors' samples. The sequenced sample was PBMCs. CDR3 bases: TGTGCCAGCAGCTTAGGAGGGGGCAGTGAGACCCAGTACTTC. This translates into CASSLGGGSETQYF.